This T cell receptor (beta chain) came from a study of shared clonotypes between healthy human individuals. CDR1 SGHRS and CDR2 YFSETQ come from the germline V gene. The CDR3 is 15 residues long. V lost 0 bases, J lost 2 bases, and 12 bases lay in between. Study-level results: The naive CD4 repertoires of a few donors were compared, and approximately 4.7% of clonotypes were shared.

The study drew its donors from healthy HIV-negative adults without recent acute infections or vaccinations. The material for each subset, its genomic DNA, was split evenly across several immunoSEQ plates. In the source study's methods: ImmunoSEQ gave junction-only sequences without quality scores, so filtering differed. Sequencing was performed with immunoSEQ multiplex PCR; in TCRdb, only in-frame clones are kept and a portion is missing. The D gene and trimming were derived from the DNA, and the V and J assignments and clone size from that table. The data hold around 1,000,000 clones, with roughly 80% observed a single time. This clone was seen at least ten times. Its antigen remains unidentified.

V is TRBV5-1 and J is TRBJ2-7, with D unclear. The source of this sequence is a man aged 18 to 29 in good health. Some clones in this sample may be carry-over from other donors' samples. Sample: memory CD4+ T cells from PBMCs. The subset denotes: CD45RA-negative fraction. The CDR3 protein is CASSLAVGPTYEQYF. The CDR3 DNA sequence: TGCGCCAGCAGCTTGGCTGTCGGCCCCACCTACGAGCAGTACTTC.